The clone carrying this T cell receptor beta chain was detected a few times. Its antigen is unknown. MiXCR, run by TCRdb on the 5' RACE reads, gives a single entry per CDR3 protein. This sample has 200,000 or so distinct CDR3 sequences; 16% occur once, and the top ten carry about 2.1%. This entry belongs to a study of T-cell memory formation after mild COVID-19. Study-level points and caveats: Second-wave clones with a day 37 peak had unconfirmed SARS-CoV-2 specificity. The CD4+ clones that contracted clustered mainly within CM and EM, and the CD8+ clones concentrated in EMRA. Memory from before infection featured some responding clones, which suggests cross-reactive memory joined.

CDR1 is GTSNPN, CDR2 SVGIG, per germline (reference sequence). Trimming left V 5 bases short and J 2 bases short, with 20 bases between. The CDR3 is 16 amino acids. The gene calls are TRBV30 and TRBJ2-3, with D tentatively TRBD1 or TRBD2 (6 bases each). This TCR was recovered from an adult woman who had mild COVID-19 (a few samples of this study predate the infection). Cell type and time point are not known. Sequencing was performed on PBMCs or a T cell subset sorted from them (not recorded which). The CDR3 nucleotides are TGTGCCTGGGGCCAGCAACAGGGACTTACCACAGATACGCAGTATTTT. Its translation: CAWGQQQGLTTDTQYF.